The T cell receptor (beta chain) under discussion was sequenced for a study of blood T cell repertoires in COVID-19 (dated by TCRdb to about 2020). Looking at the study overall: The collaborator samples originated in the United States, Italy and Spain and spanned the acute and convalescent phases of COVID-19. Subjects who had been exposed to COVID-19, were actively infected with it, or had recovered from it provided the deeply sampled blood TCRbeta repertoires that made up the dataset. Where HLA class I and class II types were available, the types were taken from metadata supplied by the sample provider, not from assay-based typing. A de-identified subject ID, COVID-19 status, age in years and sex were almost always included in the sample metadata. The material from the prospective study consisted of cDNA or gDNA derived from T cells, B-cell-depleted T cells, or PBMCs. The repertoires were made available in a free public database intended to serve as a resource for research on the immune response to SARS-CoV-2. Samples were obtained from the ongoing ImmuneRACE study (first 160 participants) and from some 1,300 subjects provided by 6 global collaborators.

The CDR3 starts with the cysteine, ends with the phenylalanine, and has 11 residues. Just the 33-base CDR3 DNA is kept, in frame starting at base 1. Per the germline V gene, SNHLY is the CDR1 and FYNNEI is the CDR2. V is shortened by 8 bases, J by 5 bases, and the region joining them spans 7 bases. Participants in the prospective study were aged roughly 18 to 100 years, lived in 20 to 25 United States geographic areas, and enrolled through a virtual design. Cohort assignment in the prospective study relied on participant-reported clinical history from a screening survey and a study questionnaire. Exposed participants had been in contact with someone with a PCR-confirmed or clinician-diagnosed COVID-19 case within 2 weeks of study entry. Mobile phlebotomists in the prospective study collected whole blood, serum and a nasopharyngeal or oropharyngeal swab from every participant. Participants in the prospective study had the option to provide additional blood draws and questionnaires over a 2-month period. Before DNA extraction, prospective study blood samples were shipped either frozen or at room temperature.

TCRbeta CDR3 regions were amplified from genomic DNA using the immunoSEQ Assay, a bias-controlled multiplex PCR. Under the source paper's analysis protocol: The number of nucleated cells in each sample was estimated by amplification of reference gene primers within the assay. To quantify the absolute abundance of each unique TCRbeta CDR3 rearrangement, sequence reads were collapsed and filtered. For each sample, productive Simpson clonality was calculated by taking the square root of Simpson's diversity index across productive rearrangements. TCRdb re-hosts the immuneACCESS table, in-frame sequences only. Its copies lack some clones; in the studies checked, an unresolved V gene accounts for under half of them, and the cause for the rest is not known. That table furnishes V, J and clone size, whereas the DNA furnished D and trimming. The sample table holds 250,000 or so clones, of which more than 75% were seen once. In total, the top ten clones hold just over 6.5% of the sample.

Study-wide conclusions, independent of this receptor: Clinical and demographic metadata were provided uncurated, with the amount varying by source and participant.

Of note for this clone: Its antigen has not been determined. No qualities accompany the bases; no much larger clone lies one base away.

The source material was PBMCs or T cells enriched from blood (not recorded which). The rearrangement combines TRBV2 with TRBJ1-5; TRBD1 is perhaps the D gene, given 5 matching bases. This receptor was taken from a woman in her forties or fifties who had been exposed to COVID-19. At the DNA level, the sequence is TGTGCCAGCGGGGGGGATCAGCCCCAGCATTTT. This sequence encodes CASGGDQPQHF.